This T cell receptor (beta chain) is from a study of T cell responses to AZD1222 COVID-19 vaccine (dated by TCRdb to the early 2020s). About the full investigation: AZD1222 recipients with second doses at about 4 weeks or about 12 weeks were pooled, because spike-specific TCR depth and breadth did not differ between schedules. A total of about 230 trial participants underwent TCR sequencing, of whom 200 to 220 received two doses of AZD1222 and 26 received two doses of the MenACWY control vaccine. Enrollment into the trials was organized by age into subgroups of 18-55, 56-69 and 70-plus years, and those subgroups contained roughly 140, 27 and 60 TCR-sequenced participants, respectively.

Study-level results and caveats: Participants were mostly white British, with more females than males. The authors suggested clonal diversity may have been underestimated. Reportedly, almost half of the unique spike-specific TCRs recognized epitopes lying outside the regions that are mutated in the B.1.351 and B.1.1.7 variants. The vaccine-associated CD4 TCRs covered the entire spike protein, and the dominant responses fell in regions 160-218 and 743-854. Only a handful of AZD1222 recipients were SARS-CoV-2 seropositive at baseline, limiting conclusions about previously exposed vaccinees. The 56-69-year group was small, and its depth increase did not reach significance, likely because of low power. Spike-specific TCR breadth and depth rose significantly after two AZD1222 doses compared with day 0 and with MenACWY recipients. Because no day 14 peak-response samples were available, repertoires were characterized only after the peak T cell response.

The meaning of the sample's time point label: baseline before first vaccination. Samples from vaccinated people were obtained from the UK trials COV001 and COV002, which included a single-blind randomized controlled phase 2/3 trial of AZD1222 (ChAdOx1 nCoV-19) in healthy adults. Trial participant PBMC samples were collected at day 0 and day 28 after the second dose for TCRbeta chain sequencing. This clone was observed once. Its antigen specificity is not known. No much larger clone is present one base from it, and per-base qualities are unavailable. There are 10 amino acids in the CDR3, from cysteine to phenylalanine inclusive. The retained sequence is limited to the CDR3, 30 bases, with the frame set at the first base. V sheds 4 bases and J sheds 7 bases, leaving 6 bases between their ends. The germline V gene (reference sequence) yields GTSNPN for CDR1 and SVGIG for CDR2. The CDR3 regions of human TCRbeta chains were analyzed by immunosequencing. For the original study's pipeline: Repertoire TCRs were checked for matches against a reference library of SARS-CoV-2-specific TCRs that had been generated using the MIRA antigen-specificity platform. Breadth was defined as the fraction of unique TCRs that were SARS-CoV-2-associated, and depth was defined as the fraction of total T cells that were SARS-CoV-2-associated. Using the MIRA data, each spike-specific TCR was assigned both to the spike region to which the TCR was reactive and to a CD4 or CD8 class. Log10-transformed breadth and depth values were compared by one-way ANOVA with Sidak's multiple comparisons tests. This immuneACCESS table, as held by TCRdb, lists in-frame sequences with V and J called but not all clones. Of the missing ones, under half trace to an unresolved V gene in checked studies; the others have no known cause. V and J calls plus clone size are reproduced from that table; the DNA served to infer D and trimming. The sample table holds about 100,000 clones, of which about nine tenths were seen once. Of the sample, under 2% is held by the ten largest clones.

The chain links TRBV30 with TRBJ2-3, with the D gene call left open. The receptor was derived from an adult in good health. The sample here was peripheral blood, taken on day 0 of AZD1222 vaccination. The nucleotide sequence reads as follows: TGTGCCTGGAACGCAAATACGCAGTATTTT. Its amino acids are CAWNANTQYF.